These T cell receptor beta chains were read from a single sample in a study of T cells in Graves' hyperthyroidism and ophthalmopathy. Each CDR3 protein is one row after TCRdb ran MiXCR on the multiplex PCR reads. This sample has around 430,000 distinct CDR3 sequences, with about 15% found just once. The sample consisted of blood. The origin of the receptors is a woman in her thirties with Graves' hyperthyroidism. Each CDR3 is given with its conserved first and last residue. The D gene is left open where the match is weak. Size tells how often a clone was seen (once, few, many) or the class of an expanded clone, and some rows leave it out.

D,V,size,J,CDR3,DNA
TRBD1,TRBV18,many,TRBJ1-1,CASSTGGDTEAFF,TGTGCCAGCTCAACAGGGGGTGACACTGAAGCTTTCTTT
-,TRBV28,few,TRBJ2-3,CASSGKRGTDAQYF,TGTGCCAGCAGTGGGAAAAGAGGCACAGATGCGCAGTATTTT
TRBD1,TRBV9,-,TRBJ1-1,CASSAGTGELEAFF,TGTGCCAGCAGCGCCGGGACAGGGGAACTTGAAGCTTTCTTT
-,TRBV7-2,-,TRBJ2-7,CASSPQGSPSYEQYF,TGTGCCAGCAGCCCACAGGGCTCCCCTTCCTACGAGCAGTACTTC
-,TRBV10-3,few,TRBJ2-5,CAISGGIWAWNF,TGTGCCATCAGTGGGGGGATTTGGGCATGGAACTTC
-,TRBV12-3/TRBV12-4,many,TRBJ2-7,CASSLMGDGPHEQYF,TGTGCCAGCAGTTTAATGGGGGACGGGCCTCATGAGCAGTACTTC
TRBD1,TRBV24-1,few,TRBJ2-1,CATSGSRTGGVEQFF,TGTGCCACCAGTGGGTCGAGGACAGGGGGCGTTGAGCAGTTCTTC
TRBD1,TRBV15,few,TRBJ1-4,CATSRGTGTGGEKLFF,TGTGCCACCAGCAGAGGAACCGGGACAGGGGGCGAAAAACTGTTTTTT
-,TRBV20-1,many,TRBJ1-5,CSARVRQFPQPQHF,TGCAGTGCTAGAGTTCGCCAGTTCCCTCAGCCCCAGCATTTT
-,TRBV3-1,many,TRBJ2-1,CASSQPQTGGQFF,TGTGCCAGCAGCCAACCACAGACAGGCGGTCAGTTCTTC
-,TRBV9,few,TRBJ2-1,CASSVGLWEKIYNEQFF,TGTGCCAGCAGCGTAGGCCTGTGGGAGAAAATCTACAATGAGCAGTTCTTC
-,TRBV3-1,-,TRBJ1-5,CASSQEGAPNQPQHF,TGTGCCAGCAGCCAAGAGGGAGCCCCCAATCAGCCCCAGCATTTT
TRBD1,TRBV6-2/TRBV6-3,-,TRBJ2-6,CASRRGQGSSGANVLTF,TGTGCCAGCAGACGAGGACAGGGAAGCTCTGGGGCCAACGTCCTGACTTTC
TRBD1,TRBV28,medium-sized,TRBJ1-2,CASNQWRDREPYGYTF,TGTGCCAGCAATCAATGGCGGGACAGGGAGCCGTATGGCTACACCTTC
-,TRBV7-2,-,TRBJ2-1,CASSLDGIYNEQFF,TGTGCCAGCAGCTTAGACGGGATCTACAATGAGCAGTTCTTC
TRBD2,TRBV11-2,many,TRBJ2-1,CASSLQGAGRTSGIEQFF,TGTGCCAGCAGCTTACAGGGGGCGGGTAGGACTAGCGGGATTGAGCAGTTCTTC
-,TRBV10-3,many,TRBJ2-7,CAISASDYSYEQYF,TGTGCCATCAGTGCCTCGGACTATTCCTACGAGCAGTACTTC